This is a list of T cell receptor beta chains from one sample in a study of beta chain features in type 1 diabetes. Profiled with immunoSEQ multiplex PCR; TCRdb holds only in-frame clones, not every one. The sample contains 300,000 to 450,000 clones, about 20% of which appear only once. The sample consisted of naive CD4+ T cells from blood. Receptors were obtained from a woman aged 18-29 years in good health. CDR3s include the opening cysteine and the closing phenylalanine or tryptophan. Each record gives: V gene, clone size, J gene, D gene, CDR3 protein, CDR3 DNA. The D gene is left open where the match is weak. Rows may omit the clone size; those that give it use once, few, many or a size class.

V: TRBV29-1; size: few; J: TRBJ2-1; D: TRBD2; CDR3: CSVKRLAGGRSSYNEQFF; DNA: TGCAGCGTAAAGAGACTAGCGGGAGGTCGGAGCTCCTACAATGAGCAGTTCTTC
V: TRBV5-6; size: -; J: TRBJ2-1; D: TRBD1; CDR3: CASSLAPGTGNYNEQFF; DNA: TGTGCCAGCAGCCTAGCTCCGGGGACAGGGAACTACAATGAGCAGTTCTTC
V: TRBV7-2; size: -; J: TRBJ2-7; D: -; CDR3: CASSLGQGREQYF; DNA: TGTGCCAGCAGCTTAGGCCAGGGGCGCGAGCAGTACTTC
V: TRBV9; size: -; J: TRBJ2-2; D: -; CDR3: CASSVARANTGELFF; DNA: TGTGCCAGCAGCGTAGCCAGGGCGAACACCGGGGAGCTGTTTTTT
V: TRBV13; size: -; J: TRBJ2-1; D: -; CDR3: CASALGSPNNEQFF; DNA: TGTGCCAGCGCGCTCGGGAGTCCAAACAATGAGCAGTTCTTC
V: TRBV25-1; size: -; J: TRBJ1-2; D: TRBD1; CDR3: CASRQGENGYTF; DNA: TGTGCCAGCAGACAGGGGGAGAATGGCTACACCTTC
V: TRBV4-1; size: few; J: TRBJ2-7; D: -; CDR3: CASSHLIGAERTTF; DNA: TGCGCCAGCAGCCACCTGATTGGGGCAGAGCGAACCACCTTC
V: TRBV14; size: -; J: TRBJ2-1; D: -; CDR3: CASSLRSGSVNEQFF; DNA: TGTGCCAGCAGCCTGCGGTCCGGGAGCGTCAATGAGCAGTTCTTC
V: TRBV6-1; size: few; J: TRBJ2-2; D: -; CDR3: CASSGGLRELFF; DNA: TGTGCCAGCAGTGGGGGACTCCGGGAGCTGTTTTTT
V: TRBV7-8; size: few; J: TRBJ1-2; D: TRBD1; CDR3: CASTNRGRSDDGYTF; DNA: TGTGCCAGCACAAACAGGGGGCGGAGTGACGATGGCTACACCTTC
V: TRBV4-3; size: once; J: TRBJ2-7; D: TRBD1; CDR3: CASAQGASYEQYF; DNA: TGCGCCTCAGCGCAGGGGGCTTCCTACGAGCAGTACTTC
V: TRBV19; size: -; J: TRBJ2-7; D: TRBD1; CDR3: CASSIGQGIPYEQYF; DNA: TGTGCCAGTAGTATCGGACAGGGGATTCCCTACGAGCAGTACTTC
V: TRBV6-5; size: -; J: TRBJ2-7; D: TRBD2; CDR3: CASSYRGSNSYEQYF; DNA: TGTGCCAGCAGTTACCGCGGGAGTAATTCGTACGAGCAGTACTTC
V: TRBV5-1; size: -; J: TRBJ1-5; D: -; CDR3: CASSLQGLNQPQHF; DNA: TGCGCCAGCAGCTTGCAGGGATTAAATCAGCCCCAGCATTTT
V: TRBV2; size: -; J: TRBJ1-4; D: -; CDR3: CATDGGVSEKLFF; DNA: TGTGCCACCGATGGAGGTGTGAGTGAAAAACTGTTTTTT
V: TRBV5-1; size: few; J: TRBJ2-5; D: TRBD1; CDR3: CASREQGEHETQYF; DNA: TGCGCCAGCAGAGAACAGGGGGAACACGAGACCCAGTACTTC
V: TRBV29-1; size: -; J: TRBJ2-2; D: TRBD1; CDR3: CSADYTGTGVGELFF; DNA: TGCAGCGCTGACTATACCGGGACAGGGGTCGGGGAGCTGTTTTTT
V: TRBV18; size: -; J: TRBJ2-5; D: -; CDR3: CASSPGAGDETQYF; DNA: TGTGCCAGCTCACCAGGGGCAGGGGATGAGACCCAGTACTTC
V: TRBV5-6; size: -; J: TRBJ2-7; D: -; CDR3: CASSTYSSYEQYF; DNA: TGTGCCAGCAGCACGTATAGCTCCTACGAGCAGTACTTC
V: TRBV11-2; size: few; J: TRBJ2-3; D: -; CDR3: CASSPRLSDTQYF; DNA: TGTGCCAGCAGCCCCAGGCTCTCAGATACGCAGTATTTT
V: TRBV7-2; size: -; J: TRBJ2-4; D: TRBD2; CDR3: CASSQGLAGGGDIQYF; DNA: TGTGCCAGCAGCCAGGGACTAGCGGGGGGCGGAGACATTCAGTACTTC
V: TRBV29-1; size: -; J: TRBJ2-3; D: TRBD2; CDR3: CSVPGLAGAGDTQYF; DNA: TGCAGCGTTCCCGGACTAGCGGGAGCTGGAGATACGCAGTATTTT
V: TRBV6-5; size: -; J: TRBJ1-1; D: -; CDR3: CASNAGRGVTEAFF; DNA: TGTGCCAGCAATGCTGGGAGGGGCGTCACTGAAGCTTTCTTT
V: TRBV9; size: -; J: TRBJ1-2; D: -; CDR3: CASEGGNYGYTF; DNA: TGTGCCAGCGAGGGCGGGAACTATGGCTACACCTTC
V: TRBV30; size: few; J: TRBJ2-1; D: -; CDR3: CALGDGDTSYNEQFF; DNA: TGTGCCTTGGGGGACGGGGACACCTCCTACAATGAGCAGTTCTTC
V: TRBV7-2; size: -; J: TRBJ2-6; D: TRBD1; CDR3: CASSRTGVGANVLTF; DNA: TGTGCCAGCAGCAGAACAGGGGTCGGGGCCAACGTCCTGACTTTC
V: TRBV30; size: few; J: TRBJ1-2; D: -; CDR3: CAWNTPGNYGYTF; DNA: TGTGCCTGGAATACTCCGGGGAACTATGGCTACACCTTC
V: TRBV10-3; size: -; J: TRBJ2-7; D: -; CDR3: CATRAGGDQYEQYF; DNA: TGTGCCACCCGTGCCGGGGGAGATCAGTACGAGCAGTACTTC
V: TRBV18; size: -; J: TRBJ2-2; D: -; CDR3: CASSKRDSNTGELFF; DNA: TGTGCCAGCTCTAAGAGGGATTCGAACACCGGGGAGCTGTTTTTT